These 2 T cell receptor beta chains share one sample of origin, sequenced in a study of OX40 agonist ivuxolimab in advanced cancers. Here immunoSEQ multiplex PCR was the method, and the copy in TCRdb shows in-frame clones only, minus some. The repertoire consists of tens of thousands of clones, with roughly 87% occurring once and the leading ten covering roughly 18%. This specimen was CD4+ or CD8+ T cells sorted from blood, taken in a trial of the OX40 agonist ivuxolimab. These receptors were obtained from an adult with an advanced solid tumor such as melanoma, head and neck, liver or kidney cancer.

V gene TRBV28 combines with J gene TRBJ2-7; D call uncertain. The CDR3 runs to 14 residues. CDR1 is MDHEN, CDR2 SYDVKM, per germline. The V and J ends lost 4 bases and 10 bases respectively, with 20 bases between them. In DNA, the CDR3 is TGTGCCAGCAGTTCACCCCCGAGGCAGACCCAACAGTACTTC. Translation gives CASSSPPRQTQQYF. The variable domain in full, completed from reference TRBV28 and TRBJ2-7, reads DVKVTQSSRYLVKRTGEKVFLECVQDMDHENMFWYRQDPGLGLRLIYFSYDVKMKEKGDIPEGYSVSREKKERFSLILESASTNQTSMYLCASSSPPRQTQQYFGPGTRLTVT.

This clone was observed a single time. V and J are TRBV4-1 and TRBJ2-1; 8 bases are shared with TRBD2. The CDR3 is 16 residues long. Trimming took 0 bases from V and 4 from J; bases not matched to a gene: 5. CDR1 is MGHRA and CDR2 is YSYEKL in the germline V gene. In nucleotides, the CDR3 is TGCGCCAGCAGCCAAGAGGGACTAGTGGCTTACAATGAGCAGTTCTTC. It codes for CASSQEGLVAYNEQFF.